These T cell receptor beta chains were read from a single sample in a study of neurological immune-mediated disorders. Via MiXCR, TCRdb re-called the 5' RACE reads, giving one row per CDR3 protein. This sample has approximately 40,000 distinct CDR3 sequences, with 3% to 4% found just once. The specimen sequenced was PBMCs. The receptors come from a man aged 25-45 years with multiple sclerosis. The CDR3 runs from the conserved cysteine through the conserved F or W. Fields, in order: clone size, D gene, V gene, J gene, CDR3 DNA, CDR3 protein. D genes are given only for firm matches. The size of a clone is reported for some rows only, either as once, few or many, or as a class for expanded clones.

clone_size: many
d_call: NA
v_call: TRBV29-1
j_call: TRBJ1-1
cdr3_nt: TGCAGCGTTGAGGAGGGTGCCACTGAAGCTTTCTTT
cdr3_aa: CSVEEGATEAFF

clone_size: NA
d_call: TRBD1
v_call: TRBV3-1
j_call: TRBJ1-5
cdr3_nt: TGTGCCAGCAGCCAAGCCCCGACAGGGTTTGCGGGCAATCAGCCCCAGCATTTT
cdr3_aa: CASSQAPTGFAGNQPQHF

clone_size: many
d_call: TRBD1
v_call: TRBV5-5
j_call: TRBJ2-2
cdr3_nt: TGTGCCAGCAGACCGGGACAGGGGACCGGGGAGCTGTTTTTT
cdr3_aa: CASRPGQGTGELFF

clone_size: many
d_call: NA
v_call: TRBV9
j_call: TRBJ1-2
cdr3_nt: TGTGCCAGCAGCGTTACTCAGGAAAAGACCTATGGCTACACCTTC
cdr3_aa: CASSVTQEKTYGYTF

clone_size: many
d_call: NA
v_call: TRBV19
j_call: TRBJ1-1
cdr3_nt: TGTGCCAGTAGTAGGACCCTGAACACTGAAGCTTTCTTT
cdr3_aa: CASSRTLNTEAFF

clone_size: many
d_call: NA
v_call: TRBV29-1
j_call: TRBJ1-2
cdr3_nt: TGCAGCGTTGAAGATGGCTATGGCTACACCTTC
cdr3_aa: CSVEDGYGYTF

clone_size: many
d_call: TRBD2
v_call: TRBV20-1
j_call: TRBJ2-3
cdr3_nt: TGCAGTGCTAGAGACACGCTAGCGGGGGTCGAAGATACGCAGTATTTT
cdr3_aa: CSARDTLAGVEDTQYF

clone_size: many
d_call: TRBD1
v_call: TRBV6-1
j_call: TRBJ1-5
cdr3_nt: TGTGCCAGCAGTCCGGGACAGGGGAAGCCCCAGCATTTT
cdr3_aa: CASSPGQGKPQHF

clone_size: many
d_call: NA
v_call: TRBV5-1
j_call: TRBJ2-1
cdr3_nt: TGCGCCAGCAGCCTGTGGAGCTCCTACAATGAGCAGTTCTTC
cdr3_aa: CASSLWSSYNEQFF

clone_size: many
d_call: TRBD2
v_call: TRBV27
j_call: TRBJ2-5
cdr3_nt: TGTGCCAGCAGTTTACAAGTTAGCGGGAAAGAGACCCAGTACTTC
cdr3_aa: CASSLQVSGKETQYF

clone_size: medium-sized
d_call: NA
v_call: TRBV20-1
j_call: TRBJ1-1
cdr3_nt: TGCAGTGCTAGCGTACCGACAGGGAACACTGAAGCTTTCTTT
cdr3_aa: CSASVPTGNTEAFF

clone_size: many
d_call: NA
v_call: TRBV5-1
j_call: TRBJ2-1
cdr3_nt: TGCGCCAGCGCTAGCGCCAATGAGCAGTTCTTC
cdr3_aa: CASASANEQFF

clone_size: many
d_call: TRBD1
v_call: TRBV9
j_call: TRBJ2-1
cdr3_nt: TGTGCCAGCAGCGTAGATGGGACAGGCTACAATGAGCAGTTCTTC
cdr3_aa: CASSVDGTGYNEQFF

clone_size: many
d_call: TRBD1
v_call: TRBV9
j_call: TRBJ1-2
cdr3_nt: TGTGCCAGCAGCGTGTCCGGGACAGGGGGCATTAACTATGGCTACACCTTC
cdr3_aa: CASSVSGTGGINYGYTF

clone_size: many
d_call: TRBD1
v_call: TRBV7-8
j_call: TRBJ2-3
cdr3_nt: TGTGCCAGCAGCTTGACAGGGAGCACAGATACGCAGTATTTT
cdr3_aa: CASSLTGSTDTQYF

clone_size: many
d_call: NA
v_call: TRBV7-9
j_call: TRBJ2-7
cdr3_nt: TGTGCCAGCAGACGTCAACTCCTCCGGGACGAGCAGTACTTC
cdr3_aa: CASRRQLLRDEQYF

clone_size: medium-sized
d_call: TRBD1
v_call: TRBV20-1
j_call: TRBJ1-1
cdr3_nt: TGCAGTGCTAGAGTCCCGGGACAGTTGAACACTGAAGCTTTCTTT
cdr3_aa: CSARVPGQLNTEAFF

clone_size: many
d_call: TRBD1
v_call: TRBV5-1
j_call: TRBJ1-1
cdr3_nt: TGCGCCAGCAGCTTGGAGACAGGGCACGCCACTGAAGCTTTCTTT
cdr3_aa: CASSLETGHATEAFF

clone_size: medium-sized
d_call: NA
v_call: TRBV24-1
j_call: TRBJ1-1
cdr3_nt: TGTGCCACCAGTGATACGGGGCCCGAAGCTTTCTTT
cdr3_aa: CATSDTGPEAFF

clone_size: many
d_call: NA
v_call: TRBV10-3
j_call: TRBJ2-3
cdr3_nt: TGTGCCAACAGACCGCATAGCACAGATACGCAGTATTTT
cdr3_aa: CANRPHSTDTQYF

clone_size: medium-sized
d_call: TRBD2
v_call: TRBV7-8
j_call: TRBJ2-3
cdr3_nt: TGTGCCAGCAGCTTAGATATCGGGGGGACGCAGTATTTT
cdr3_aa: CASSLDIGGTQYF

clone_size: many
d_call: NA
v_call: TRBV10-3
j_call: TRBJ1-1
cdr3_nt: TGTGCCATCAGTGAGGGGGCTCTGAACACTGAAGCTTTCTTT
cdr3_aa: CAISEGALNTEAFF

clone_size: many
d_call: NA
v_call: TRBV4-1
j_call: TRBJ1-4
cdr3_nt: TGCGCCAGCAGCCAAGCTAACGGGGGCACTAATGAAAAACTGTTTTTT
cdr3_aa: CASSQANGGTNEKLFF

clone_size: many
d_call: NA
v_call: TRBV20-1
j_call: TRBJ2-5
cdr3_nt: TGCAGTGCCCCTGTTGAGACCCAGTACTTC
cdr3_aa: CSAPVETQYF

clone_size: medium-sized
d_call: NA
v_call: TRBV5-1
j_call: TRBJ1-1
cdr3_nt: TGCGCCAGCAGCTTGAGACAGAACACTGAAGCTTTCTTT
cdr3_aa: CASSLRQNTEAFF

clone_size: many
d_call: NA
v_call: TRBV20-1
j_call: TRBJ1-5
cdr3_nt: TGCAGTGCTAGAGATGGTTGGGGGGCCGATCAGCCCCAGCATTTT
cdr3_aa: CSARDGWGADQPQHF

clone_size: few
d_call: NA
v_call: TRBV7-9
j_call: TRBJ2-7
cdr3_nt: TGTGCCAGCAGCGTAGGGTCCTACGAGCAGTACTTC
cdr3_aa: CASSVGSYEQYF

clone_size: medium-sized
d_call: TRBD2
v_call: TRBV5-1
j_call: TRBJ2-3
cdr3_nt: TGCGCCAGCAGCTTGGACCTAGCGGGGGCGTTTAGCACAGATACGCAGTATTTT
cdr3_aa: CASSLDLAGAFSTDTQYF

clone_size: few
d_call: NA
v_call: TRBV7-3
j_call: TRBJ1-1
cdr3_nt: TGTGCCAGCAGCTTGCAGTCAGGGCCGAACACTGAAGCTTTCTTT
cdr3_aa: CASSLQSGPNTEAFF

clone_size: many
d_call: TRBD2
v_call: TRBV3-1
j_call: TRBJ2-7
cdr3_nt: TGTGCCAGCCATCGGGGGGGGTCCTACGAGCAGTACTTC
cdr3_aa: CASHRGGSYEQYF

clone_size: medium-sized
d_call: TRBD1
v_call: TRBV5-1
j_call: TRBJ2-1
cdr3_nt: TGCGCCAGCAGCGCGGGACAGGGGAATTGGGGTGAGCAGTTCTTC
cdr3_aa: CASSAGQGNWGEQFF

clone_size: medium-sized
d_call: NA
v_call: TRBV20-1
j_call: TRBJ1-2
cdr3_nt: TGCAGTGCCGCGGCAGGGTATGATGGCTACACCTTC
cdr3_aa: CSAAAGYDGYTF

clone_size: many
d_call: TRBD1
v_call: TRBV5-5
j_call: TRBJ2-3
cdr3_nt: TGTGCCAGCAGCTTGGGGGTGAGGACAGGGTCCCGGTGGACGCAGTATTTT
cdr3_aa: CASSLGVRTGSRWTQYF

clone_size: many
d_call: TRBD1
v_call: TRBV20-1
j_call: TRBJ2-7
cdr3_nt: TGCAGTGCTAGAGGGTCCCGGGACAGGGAACTCGGCTCCTACGAGCAGTACTTC
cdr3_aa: CSARGSRDRELGSYEQYF

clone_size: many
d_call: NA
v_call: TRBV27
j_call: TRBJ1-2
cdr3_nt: TGTGCCAGCAGTTTCCGTCAGGGAAATGGCTACACCTTC
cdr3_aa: CASSFRQGNGYTF

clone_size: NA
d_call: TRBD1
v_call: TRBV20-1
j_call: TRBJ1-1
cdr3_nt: TGCAGTGCTAGAGATCAGGGACAGAGGACTGAAGCTTTCTTT
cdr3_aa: CSARDQGQRTEAFF

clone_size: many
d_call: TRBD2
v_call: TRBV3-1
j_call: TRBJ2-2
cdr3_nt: TGTGCCAGCAGCCAGCCATTACTAGCGGGGGAGGCCGGGGAGCTGTTTTTT
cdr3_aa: CASSQPLLAGEAGELFF

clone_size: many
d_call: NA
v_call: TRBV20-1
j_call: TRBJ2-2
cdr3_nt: TGCAGTGCTCAACAGGGTCCGGGGGCCGGGGAGCTGTTTTTT
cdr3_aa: CSAQQGPGAGELFF

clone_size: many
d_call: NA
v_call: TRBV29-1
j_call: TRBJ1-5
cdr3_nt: TGCAGCGTCGGAACAGGGAATCAGCCCCAGCATTTT
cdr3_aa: CSVGTGNQPQHF

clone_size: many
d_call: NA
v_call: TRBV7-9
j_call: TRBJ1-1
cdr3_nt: TGTGCCAGCAGCGTTGACGGGGTCCAAGCTTTCTTT
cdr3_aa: CASSVDGVQAFF

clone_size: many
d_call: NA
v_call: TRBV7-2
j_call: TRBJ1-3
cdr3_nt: TGTGCCAGCAGCTTAGGAATGGCAAGGAGCACCATATATTTT
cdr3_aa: CASSLGMARSTIYF

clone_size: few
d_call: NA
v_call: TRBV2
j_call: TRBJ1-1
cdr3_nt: TGTGCCAGCAGCCACCCTTCGGGCTGGAACACTGAAGCTTTCTTT
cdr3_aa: CASSHPSGWNTEAFF

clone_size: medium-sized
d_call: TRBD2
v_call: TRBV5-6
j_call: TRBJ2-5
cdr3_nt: TGTGCCAGCAGCAGCGGGGGGGCCCGGGAGACCCAGTACTTC
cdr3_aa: CASSSGGARETQYF

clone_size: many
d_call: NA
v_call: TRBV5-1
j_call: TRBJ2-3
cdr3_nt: TGCGCCAGCAGCCGGGGTATCAGCACAGATACGCAGTATTTT
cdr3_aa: CASSRGISTDTQYF

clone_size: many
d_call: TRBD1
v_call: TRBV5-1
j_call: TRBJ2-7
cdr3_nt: TGCGCCAGCAGCTCGGACAGGGGTAGCACCTACGAGCAGTACTTC
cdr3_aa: CASSSDRGSTYEQYF

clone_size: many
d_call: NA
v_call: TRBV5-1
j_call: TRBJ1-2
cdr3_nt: TGCGCCAGCAGCTCTACAGGGATGGGCTTTTTTTATGGCTACACCTTC
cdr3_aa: CASSSTGMGFFYGYTF

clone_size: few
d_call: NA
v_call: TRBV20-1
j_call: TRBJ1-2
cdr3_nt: TGCAGTGCTCTCCCCGACAGTAAGGGCTATGGCTACACCTTC
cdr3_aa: CSALPDSKGYGYTF